A single sample gave rise to the 6 T cell receptor beta chains below, sequenced in a study of shared clonotypes between healthy human individuals. Some clones are missing from TCRdb's copy, which holds only in-frame ones; the method was immunoSEQ multiplex PCR. The table shows fewer than 2.5 million clones, with approximately 94% occurring only once. The sequenced sample consisted of naive CD4+ T cells from PBMCs. Subset reported: CD45RA+ positively selected. The receptors derive from a man younger than 35 in good health. Some clones in this sample may be carry-over from other donors' samples.

The chain employs TRBV6-1 and TRBJ2-7, with D unclear. This CDR3 contains 12 residues. Germline V gene data show CDR1 as MNHNS and CDR2 as SASEGT. V lost 1 base, J lost 6 bases, and 7 bases lay in between. CDR3 coding DNA: TGTGCCAGCAGTGAAGTGATCGGCGAGCAGTACTTC. It specifies CASSEVIGEQYF.

This clone was detected once. The chain employs TRBV7-2 and TRBJ2-7; D unresolved. The CDR3 is 14 amino acids. V dropped 1 base and J dropped 0 bases, with 7 bases sitting between them. In germline, CDR1 is SGHTA, CDR2 FQGNSA. The CDR3 bases are TGTGCCAGCAGCTTAGACCAGAGCTCCTACGAGCAGTACTTC. This codes for CASSLDQSSYEQYF.

The sample holds a few counts of this clone. V usage is TRBV5-4 and J usage is TRBJ2-6; TRBD1 or TRBD2 may be the D gene (6 bases each). Germline lookup yields CDR1 SGHNT and CDR2 YYREEE (reference sequence). The CDR3 length is 19 residues. With 4 bases removed from V and 0 bases from J, the gap between germline ends came to 20 bases. CDR3 loop: CASSPTRLGGSSGANVLTF. CDR3 in DNA: TGTGCCAGCAGCCCCACCCGACTAGGGGGGAGCTCTGGGGCCAACGTCCTGACTTTC.

The genes are TRBV5-4 and TRBJ2-1, with D unresolved. Trimming cost V 4 bases and J 7 bases, with 15 bases left between them. This CDR3 contains 14 residues. CDR1 is SGHNT and CDR2 is YYREEE in the germline V gene (reference sequence). Written as DNA, the CDR3 is TGTGCCAGCAGCCCGCCCTCGACGACGAATGAGCAGTTCTTC. Protein product: CASSPPSTTNEQFF.

Here the CDR3 reads CASSPGIPGLAGVGYEQYF. The DNA for the CDR3 is TGTGCCAGCAGCCCGGGAATCCCAGGACTAGCGGGAGTTGGCTACGAGCAGTACTTC. The genes are TRBV5-4 and TRBJ2-7, with TRBD2 matching 13 bases. The trim removed 4 bases at V and 3 bases at J, leaving 16 bases unmatched. Germline V gene data show CDR1 as SGHNT and CDR2 as YYREEE (reference sequence). The CDR3 has 19 residues.

This clone has just a few counts. The chain joins TRBV5-4 to TRBJ2-1; 12 nucleotides match TRBD2. CDR1 is SGHNT, CDR2 YYREEE, per germline (reference sequence). The junction had 7 bases not matched to a gene; V was cut back by 4 bases and J by 8 bases. This CDR3 has 15 residues. The CDR3 region has the DNA TGTGCCAGCAGCAGTCTAGCGGGAGGGGGGTATGAGCAGTTCTTC. This translates into CASSSLAGGGYEQFF.